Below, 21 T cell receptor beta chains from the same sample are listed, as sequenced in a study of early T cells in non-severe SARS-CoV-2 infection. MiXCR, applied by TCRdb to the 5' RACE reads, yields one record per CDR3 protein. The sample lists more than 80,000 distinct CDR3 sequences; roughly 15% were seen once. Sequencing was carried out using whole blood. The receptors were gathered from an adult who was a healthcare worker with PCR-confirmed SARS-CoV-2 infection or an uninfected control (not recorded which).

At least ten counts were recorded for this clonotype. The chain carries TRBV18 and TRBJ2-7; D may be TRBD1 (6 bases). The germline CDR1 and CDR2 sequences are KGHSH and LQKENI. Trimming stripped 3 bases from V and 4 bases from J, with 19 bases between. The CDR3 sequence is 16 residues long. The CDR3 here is CASSPPRGQYSYEQYF. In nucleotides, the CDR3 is TGTGCCAGCTCACCGCCCCGAGGACAGTACTCTTACGAGCAGTACTTC.

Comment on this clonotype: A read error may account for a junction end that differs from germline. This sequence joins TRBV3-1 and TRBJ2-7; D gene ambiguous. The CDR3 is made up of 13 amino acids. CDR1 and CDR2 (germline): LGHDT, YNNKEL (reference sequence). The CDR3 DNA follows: TGTGCCAGCAGCCACCGCCGTTCCTACGAGCGGTACTTC. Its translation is CASSHRRSYERYF.

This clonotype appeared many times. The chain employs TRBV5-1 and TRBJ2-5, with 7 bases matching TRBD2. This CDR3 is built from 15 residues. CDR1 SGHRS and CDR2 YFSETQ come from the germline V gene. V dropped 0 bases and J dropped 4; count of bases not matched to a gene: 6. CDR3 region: CASSLVLAEGETQYF. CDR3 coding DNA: TGCGCCAGCAGCTTGGTTCTAGCGGAGGGAGAGACCCAGTACTTC.

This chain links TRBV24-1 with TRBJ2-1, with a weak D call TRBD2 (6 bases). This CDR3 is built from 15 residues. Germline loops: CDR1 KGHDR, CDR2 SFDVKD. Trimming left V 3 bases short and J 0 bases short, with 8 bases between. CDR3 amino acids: CATSDGRSSYNEQFF. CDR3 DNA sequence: TGTGCCACCAGTGATGGGAGGAGCTCCTACAATGAGCAGTTCTTC.

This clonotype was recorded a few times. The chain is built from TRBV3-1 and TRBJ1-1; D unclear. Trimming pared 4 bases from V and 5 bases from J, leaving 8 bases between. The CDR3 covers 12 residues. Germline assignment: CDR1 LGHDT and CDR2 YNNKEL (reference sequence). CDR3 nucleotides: TGTGCCAGCAGCCCCAGCTCGACTGAAGCTTTCTTT. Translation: CASSPSSTEAFF.

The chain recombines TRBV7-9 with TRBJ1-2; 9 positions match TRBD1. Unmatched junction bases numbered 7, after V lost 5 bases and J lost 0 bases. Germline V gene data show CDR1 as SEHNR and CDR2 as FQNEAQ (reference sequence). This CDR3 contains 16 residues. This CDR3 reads CASSPDRGRTNYGYTF. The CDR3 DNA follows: TGTGCCAGCAGCCCCGACAGGGGGAGGACTAACTATGGCTACACCTTC.

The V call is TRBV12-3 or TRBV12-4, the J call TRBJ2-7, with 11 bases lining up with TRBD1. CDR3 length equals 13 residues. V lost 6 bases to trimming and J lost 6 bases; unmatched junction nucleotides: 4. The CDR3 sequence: CASRWDRGSEQYF. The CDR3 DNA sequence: TGTGCCAGCAGATGGGACAGGGGGAGCGAGCAGTACTTC.

Here the CDR3 DNA reads TGTGCCAGCAGCCGGCGGGGGGTGGAGACCCAGTACTTC. It encodes CASSRRGVETQYF. This chain joins TRBV7-2 and TRBJ2-5; 8 nucleotides align to TRBD2. Germline CDR1 SGHTA, CDR2 FQGNSA. Unmatched junction bases numbered 4, after V lost 5 bases and J lost 5 bases. The CDR3 loop spans 13 amino acids.

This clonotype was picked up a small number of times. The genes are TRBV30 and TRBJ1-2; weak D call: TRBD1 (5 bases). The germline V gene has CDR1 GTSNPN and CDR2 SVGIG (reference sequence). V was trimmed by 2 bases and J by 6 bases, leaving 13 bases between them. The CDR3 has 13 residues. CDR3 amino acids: CAWSRGESDGYTF. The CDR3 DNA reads TGTGCCTGGAGTCGGGGGGAATCGGATGGCTACACCTTC.

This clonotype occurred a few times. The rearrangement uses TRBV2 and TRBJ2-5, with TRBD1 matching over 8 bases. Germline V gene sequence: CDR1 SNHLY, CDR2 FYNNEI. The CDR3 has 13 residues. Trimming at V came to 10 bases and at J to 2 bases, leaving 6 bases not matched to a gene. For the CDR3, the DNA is TGTGCCACCGCGACAGGGGTGCAAGAGACCCAGTACTTC. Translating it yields CATATGVQETQYF.

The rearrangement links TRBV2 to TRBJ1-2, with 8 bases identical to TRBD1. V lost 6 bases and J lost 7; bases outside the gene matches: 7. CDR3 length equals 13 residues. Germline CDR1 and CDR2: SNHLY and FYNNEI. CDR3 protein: CASSGQGVRGYTF. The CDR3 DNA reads TGTGCCAGCAGCGGACAGGGCGTCCGTGGCTACACCTTC.

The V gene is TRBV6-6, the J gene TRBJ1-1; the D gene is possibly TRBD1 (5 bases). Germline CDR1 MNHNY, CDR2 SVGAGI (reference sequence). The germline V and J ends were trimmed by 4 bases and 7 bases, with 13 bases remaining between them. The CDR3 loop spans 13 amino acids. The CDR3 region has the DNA TGTGCCAGCAGTTGGTCATCGACAGTTGAAGCTTTCTTT. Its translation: CASSWSSTVEAFF.

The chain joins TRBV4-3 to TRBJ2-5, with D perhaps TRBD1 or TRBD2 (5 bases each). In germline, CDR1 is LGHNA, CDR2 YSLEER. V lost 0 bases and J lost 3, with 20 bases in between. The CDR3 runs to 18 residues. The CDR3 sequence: CASSQEAAQLWGKETQYF. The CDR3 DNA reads TGCGCCAGCAGCCAAGAAGCCGCCCAGTTATGGGGGAAAGAGACCCAGTACTTC.

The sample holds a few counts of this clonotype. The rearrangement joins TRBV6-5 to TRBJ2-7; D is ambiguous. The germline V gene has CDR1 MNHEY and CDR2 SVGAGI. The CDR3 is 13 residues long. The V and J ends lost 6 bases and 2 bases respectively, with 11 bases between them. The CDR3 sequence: CASSPVRAYEQYF. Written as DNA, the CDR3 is TGTGCCAGCAGCCCCGTTCGGGCCTACGAGCAGTACTTC.

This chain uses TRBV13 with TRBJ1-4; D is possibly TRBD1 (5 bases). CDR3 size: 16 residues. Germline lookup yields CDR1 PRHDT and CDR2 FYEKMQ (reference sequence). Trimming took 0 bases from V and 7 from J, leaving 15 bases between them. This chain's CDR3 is CASSLGPRVNREKLFF. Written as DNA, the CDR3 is TGTGCCAGCAGCTTAGGCCCCAGGGTCAACCGTGAAAAACTGTTTTTT.

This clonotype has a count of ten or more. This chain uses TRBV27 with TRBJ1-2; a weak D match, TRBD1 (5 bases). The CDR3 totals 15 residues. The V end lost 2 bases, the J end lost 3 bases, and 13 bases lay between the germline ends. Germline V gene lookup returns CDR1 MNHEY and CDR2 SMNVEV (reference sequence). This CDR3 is CASSLGQGGHYGYTF. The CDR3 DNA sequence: TGTGCCAGCAGTTTAGGGCAGGGAGGGCACTATGGCTACACCTTC.

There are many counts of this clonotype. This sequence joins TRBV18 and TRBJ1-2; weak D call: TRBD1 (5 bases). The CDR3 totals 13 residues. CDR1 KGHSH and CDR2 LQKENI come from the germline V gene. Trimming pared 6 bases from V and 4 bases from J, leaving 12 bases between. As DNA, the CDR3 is TGTGCCAGCTCCCCAGGGCGGACCTATGGCTACACCTTC. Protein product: CASSPGRTYGYTF.

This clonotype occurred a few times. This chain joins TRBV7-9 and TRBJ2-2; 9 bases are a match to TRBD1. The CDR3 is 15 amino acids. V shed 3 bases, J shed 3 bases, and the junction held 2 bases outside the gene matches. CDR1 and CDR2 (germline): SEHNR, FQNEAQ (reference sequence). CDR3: CASSLGQGHTGELFF. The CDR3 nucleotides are TGTGCCAGCAGCTTGGGACAGGGCCACACCGGGGAGCTGTTTTTT.

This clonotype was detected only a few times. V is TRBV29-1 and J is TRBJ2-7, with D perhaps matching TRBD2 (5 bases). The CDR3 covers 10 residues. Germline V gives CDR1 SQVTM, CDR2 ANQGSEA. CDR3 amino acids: CSAGDYEQYF. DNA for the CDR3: TGCAGTGCCGGGGACTACGAGCAGTACTTC.

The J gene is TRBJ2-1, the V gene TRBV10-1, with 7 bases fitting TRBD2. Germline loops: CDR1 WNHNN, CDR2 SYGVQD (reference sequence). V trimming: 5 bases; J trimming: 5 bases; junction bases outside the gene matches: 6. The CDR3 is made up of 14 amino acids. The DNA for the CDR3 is TGCGCCAGCAGTAAAGCGGGACTGCACAATGAGCAGTTCTTC. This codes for CASSKAGLHNEQFF.

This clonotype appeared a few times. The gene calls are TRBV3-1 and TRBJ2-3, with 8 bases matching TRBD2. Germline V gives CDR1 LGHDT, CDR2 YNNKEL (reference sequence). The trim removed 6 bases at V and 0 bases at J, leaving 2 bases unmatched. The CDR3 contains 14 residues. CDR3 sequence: CASSRGGSTDTQYF. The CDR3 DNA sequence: TGTGCCAGCAGTCGGGGGGGTAGCACAGATACGCAGTATTTT.